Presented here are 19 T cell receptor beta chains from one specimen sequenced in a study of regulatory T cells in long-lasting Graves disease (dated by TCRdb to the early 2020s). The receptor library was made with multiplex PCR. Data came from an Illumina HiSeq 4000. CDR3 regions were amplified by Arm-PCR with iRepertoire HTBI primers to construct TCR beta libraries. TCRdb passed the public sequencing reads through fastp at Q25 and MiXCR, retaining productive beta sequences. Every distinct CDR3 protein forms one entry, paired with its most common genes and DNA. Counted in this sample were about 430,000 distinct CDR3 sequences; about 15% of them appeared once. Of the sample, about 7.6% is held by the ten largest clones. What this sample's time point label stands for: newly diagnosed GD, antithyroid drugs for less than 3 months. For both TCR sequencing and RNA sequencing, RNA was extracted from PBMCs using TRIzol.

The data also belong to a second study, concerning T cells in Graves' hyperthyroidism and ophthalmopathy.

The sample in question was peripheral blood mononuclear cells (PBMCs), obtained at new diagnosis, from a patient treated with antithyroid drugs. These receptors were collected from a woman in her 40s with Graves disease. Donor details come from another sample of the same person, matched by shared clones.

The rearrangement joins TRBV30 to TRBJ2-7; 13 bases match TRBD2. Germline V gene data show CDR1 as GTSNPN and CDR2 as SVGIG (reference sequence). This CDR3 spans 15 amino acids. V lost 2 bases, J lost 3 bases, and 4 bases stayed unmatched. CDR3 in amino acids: CAWSPGLAGVYEQYF. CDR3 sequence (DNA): TGTGCCTGGAGTCCAGGACTAGCGGGAGTCTACGAGCAGTACTTC.

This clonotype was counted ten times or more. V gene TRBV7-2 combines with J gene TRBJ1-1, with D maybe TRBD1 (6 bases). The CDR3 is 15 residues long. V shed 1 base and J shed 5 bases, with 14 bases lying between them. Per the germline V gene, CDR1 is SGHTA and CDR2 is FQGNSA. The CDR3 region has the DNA TGTGCCAGCAGCTTAGTGGGGACAAGAACAACTGAAGCTTTCTTT. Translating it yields CASSLVGTRTTEAFF.

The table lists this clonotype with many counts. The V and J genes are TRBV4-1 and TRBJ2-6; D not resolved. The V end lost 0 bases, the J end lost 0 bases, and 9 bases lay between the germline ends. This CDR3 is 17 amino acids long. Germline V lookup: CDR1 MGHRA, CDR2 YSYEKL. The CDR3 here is CASSQDSESSGANVLTF. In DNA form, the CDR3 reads TGCGCCAGCAGCCAAGATTCAGAGAGCTCTGGGGCCAACGTCCTGACTTTC.

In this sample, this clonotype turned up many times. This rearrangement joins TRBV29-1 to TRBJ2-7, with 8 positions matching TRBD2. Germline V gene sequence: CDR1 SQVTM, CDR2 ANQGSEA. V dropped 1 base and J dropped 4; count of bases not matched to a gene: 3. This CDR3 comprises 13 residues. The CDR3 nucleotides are TGCAGCGTTGAAGGTAGCGGGATTTACGAGCAGTACTTC. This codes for CSVEGSGIYEQYF.

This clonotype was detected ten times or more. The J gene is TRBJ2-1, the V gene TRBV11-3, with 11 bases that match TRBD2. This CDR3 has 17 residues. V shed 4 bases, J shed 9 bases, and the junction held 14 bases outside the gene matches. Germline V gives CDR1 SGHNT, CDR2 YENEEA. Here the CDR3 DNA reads TGTGCCAGCAGCTCTAGCGGGAGGTTAGGTGTTTCGGGTGAGCAGTTCTTC. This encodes CASSSSGRLGVSGEQFF.

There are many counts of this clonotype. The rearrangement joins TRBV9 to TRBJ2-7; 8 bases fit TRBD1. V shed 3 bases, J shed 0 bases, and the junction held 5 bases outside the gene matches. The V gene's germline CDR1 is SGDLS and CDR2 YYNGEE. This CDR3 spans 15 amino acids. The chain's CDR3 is CASSATGGRSYEQYF. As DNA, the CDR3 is TGTGCCAGCAGCGCTACAGGGGGGCGCTCCTACGAGCAGTACTTC.

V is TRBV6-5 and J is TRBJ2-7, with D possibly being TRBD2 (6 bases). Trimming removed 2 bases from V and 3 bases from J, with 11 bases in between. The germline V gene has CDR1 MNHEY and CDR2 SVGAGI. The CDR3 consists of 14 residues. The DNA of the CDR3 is TGTGCCAGCAGTTACGGCAGGGAGGACTACGAGCAGTACTTC. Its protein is CASSYGREDYEQYF.

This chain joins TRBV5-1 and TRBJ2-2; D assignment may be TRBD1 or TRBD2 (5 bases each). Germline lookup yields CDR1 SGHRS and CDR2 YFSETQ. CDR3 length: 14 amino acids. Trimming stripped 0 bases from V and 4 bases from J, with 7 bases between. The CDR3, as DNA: TGCGCCAGCAGCTTGGACGGGGCCACCGGGGAGCTGTTTTTT. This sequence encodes CASSLDGATGELFF.

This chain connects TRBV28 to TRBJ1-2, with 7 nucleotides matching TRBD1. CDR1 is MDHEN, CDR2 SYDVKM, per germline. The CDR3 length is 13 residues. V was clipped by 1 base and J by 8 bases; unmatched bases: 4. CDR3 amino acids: CASSLLTGQGYTF. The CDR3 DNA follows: TGTGCCAGCAGTTTATTGACAGGGCAAGGCTACACCTTC.

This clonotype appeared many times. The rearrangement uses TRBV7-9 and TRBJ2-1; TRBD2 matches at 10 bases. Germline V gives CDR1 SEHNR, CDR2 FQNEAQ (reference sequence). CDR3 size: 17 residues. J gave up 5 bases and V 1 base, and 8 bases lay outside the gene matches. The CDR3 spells CASSLGTSGFLDNEQFF. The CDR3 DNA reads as TGTGCCAGCAGCTTAGGGACTAGCGGATTCCTAGACAATGAGCAGTTCTTC.

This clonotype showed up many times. CDR3 bases: TGCAGCGTTTCCCTTGGGGAGGGGTCGTCCTACGAGCAGTACTTC. The encoded protein is CSVSLGEGSSYEQYF. The J gene is TRBJ2-7, the V gene TRBV29-1; 7 bases map to TRBD2. V shed 5 bases, J shed 1 base, and the junction held 11 bases outside the gene matches. The CDR3 extends over 15 amino acids. Germline V gene lookup returns CDR1 SQVTM and CDR2 ANQGSEA.

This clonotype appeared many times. The CDR3 DNA follows: TGTGCCAGCAGCTTTCTAGGGCAGGTACAAGAGACCCAGTACTTC. This encodes CASSFLGQVQETQYF. The rearrangement uses TRBV7-9 and TRBJ2-5; D call uncertain. Germline V gene lookup returns CDR1 SEHNR and CDR2 FQNEAQ (reference sequence). The CDR3 has 15 amino acids. Trimming took off 3 bases at V and 2 bases at J, with 13 bases between the two ends.

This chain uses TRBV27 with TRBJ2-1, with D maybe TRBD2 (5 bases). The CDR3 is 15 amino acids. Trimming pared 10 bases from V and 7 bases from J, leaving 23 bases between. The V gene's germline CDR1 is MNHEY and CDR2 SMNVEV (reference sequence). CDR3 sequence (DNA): TGTGCCATCCCGGAGCTAGCAGTTGATTTAAATGAGCAGTTCTTC. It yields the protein CAIPELAVDLNEQFF.

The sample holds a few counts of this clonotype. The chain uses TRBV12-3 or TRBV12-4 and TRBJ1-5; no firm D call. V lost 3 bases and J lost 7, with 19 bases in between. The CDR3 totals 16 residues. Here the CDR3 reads CASSLGSTSTGQPQHF. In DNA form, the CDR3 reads TGTGCCAGCAGTTTGGGTTCTACCTCCACGGGCCAGCCCCAGCATTTT.

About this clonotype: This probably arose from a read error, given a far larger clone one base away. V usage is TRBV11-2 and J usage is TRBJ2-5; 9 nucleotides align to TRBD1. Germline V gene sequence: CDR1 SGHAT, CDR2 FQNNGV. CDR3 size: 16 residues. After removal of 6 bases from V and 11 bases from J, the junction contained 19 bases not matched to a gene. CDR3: CASRSHRGRAYNEQYF. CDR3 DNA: TGTGCCAGCAGGTCTCACAGGGGGCGAGCCTACAATGAGCAGTACTTC. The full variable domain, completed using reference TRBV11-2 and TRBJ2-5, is EAGVAQSPRYKIIEKRQSVAFWCNPISGHATLYWYQQILGQGPKLLIQFQNNGVVDDSQLPKDRFSAERLKGVDSTLKIQPAKLEDSAVYLCASRSHRGRAYNEQYFGPGTRLLVL.

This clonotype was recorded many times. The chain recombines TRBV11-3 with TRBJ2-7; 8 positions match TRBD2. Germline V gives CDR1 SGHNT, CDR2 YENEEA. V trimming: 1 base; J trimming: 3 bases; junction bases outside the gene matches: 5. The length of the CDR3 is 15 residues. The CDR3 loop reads CASSLALAGIYEQYF. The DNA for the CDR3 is TGTGCCAGCAGCTTAGCCTTAGCGGGAATCTACGAGCAGTACTTC.

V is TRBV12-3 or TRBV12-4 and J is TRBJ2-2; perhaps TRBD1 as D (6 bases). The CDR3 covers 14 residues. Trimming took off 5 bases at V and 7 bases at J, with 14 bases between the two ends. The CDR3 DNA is TGTGCCAGCAGTCCCTACAGGGTGGGCGGGGAGCTGTTTTTT. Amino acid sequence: CASSPYRVGGELFF.

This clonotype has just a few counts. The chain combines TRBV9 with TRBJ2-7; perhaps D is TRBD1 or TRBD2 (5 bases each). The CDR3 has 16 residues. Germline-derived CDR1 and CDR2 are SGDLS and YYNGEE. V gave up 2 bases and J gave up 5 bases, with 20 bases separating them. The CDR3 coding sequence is TGTGCCAGCAGCGTCCAAACGGGGCTAGCTATCCACGAGCAGTACTTC. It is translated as CASSVQTGLAIHEQYF.

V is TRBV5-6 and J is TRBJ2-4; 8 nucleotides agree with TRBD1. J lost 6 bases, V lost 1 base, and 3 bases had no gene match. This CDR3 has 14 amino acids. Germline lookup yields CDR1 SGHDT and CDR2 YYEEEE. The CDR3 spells CASSLLQGGNIQYF. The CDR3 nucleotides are TGTGCCAGCAGCTTGTTACAGGGGGGAAACATTCAGTACTTC.